This T cell receptor beta chain stems from a study of control samples from healthy donors and cancer patients. Germline CDR1 reads SGHRS; CDR2 reads YFSETQ. Trimming removed 3 bases from V and 9 bases from J; junction bases left unmatched: 3. The CDR3 has 12 residues. Libraries were prepared by immunoSEQ multiplex PCR; TCRdb keeps only in-frame clonotypes and omits some of them. The sample consists of around 200,000 clones, around 91% of them appearing once. The gene calls are TRBV5-1 and TRBJ2-1, with 7 bases aligning to TRBD1. The TCR originated in a woman aged 30 to 39 in good health. Sequencing was carried out using blood. This chain's CDR3 is CASSWNRGEQFF. CDR3 DNA sequence: TGCGCCAGCAGCTGGAACAGGGGTGAGCAGTTCTTC.